This T cell receptor (beta chain) was sequenced during a study of cytomegalovirus exposure and HLA in healthy donors. General observations from the study: Among CMV-associated TCR beta chains, most appeared HLA-restricted in a later analysis.

V was trimmed by 5 bases and J by 7 bases, leaving 17 bases between them. The V gene's germline CDR1 is SGHAT and CDR2 FQNNGV. The CDR3 loop spans 15 amino acids. PCR was performed using 60 Vbeta and 13 Jbeta primers. Libraries were prepared by immunoSEQ multiplex PCR; TCRdb keeps only in-frame clonotypes and omits some of them. The top ten hold 2.2% of the sample, which has about 110,000 clones, around 81% seen once. A note on this clone: Its antigen is unidentified.

The source material was PBMCs. The rearrangement uses TRBV11-2 and TRBJ2-2; weak D call: TRBD1 (5 bases). The origin of this receptor is a woman in her 30s in good health and CMV-seronegative. The CDR3 sequence: CASSPLQESIGELFF. In nucleotides, the CDR3 is TGTGCCAGCAGCCCTTTACAGGAGAGCATCGGGGAGCTGTTTTTT. Full variable domain (outside the CDR3, taken from reference TRBV11-2 and TRBJ2-2): EAGVAQSPRYKIIEKRQSVAFWCNPISGHATLYWYQQILGQGPKLLIQFQNNGVVDDSQLPKDRFSAERLKGVDSTLKIQPAKLEDSAVYLCASSPLQESIGELFFGEGSRLTVL.